One sample yielded the 7 T cell receptor beta chains listed below, sequenced in a study of T cells after posttransplantation cyclophosphamide. Clones were read by immunoSEQ multiplex PCR, and TCRdb kept only the in-frame ones, dropping some. Recorded here are some 40,000 clones, with no singletons, and the ten leading clones hold approximately 6%. The sample was PBMCs. The receptors derive from a man under 40 in good health and a related stem cell transplant donor.

The genes are TRBV14 and TRBJ2-3, with TRBD2 matching over 13 bases. V gave up 1 base and J gave up 11 bases; unmatched junction bases: 3. The CDR3 has 14 residues. Germline CDR1 and CDR2: SGHDN and FVKESK. This chain's CDR3 is CASSQALAGGLQYF. The CDR3 bases are TGTGCCAGCAGCCAAGCACTAGCGGGGGGGCTGCAGTATTTT.

This clone was observed many times. This chain uses TRBV19 with TRBJ1-2; TRBD1 agrees at 7 bases. The CDR3 sequence is 12 residues long. Unmatched junction bases numbered 4, after V lost 4 bases and J lost 8 bases. Per the germline V gene, CDR1 is LNHDA and CDR2 is SQIVND (reference sequence). In DNA form, the CDR3 reads TGTGCCAGTAGTAAGGGGGCGCTGGGCTACACCTTC. Residues: CASSKGALGYTF.

This clone was seen ten or more times. This chain connects TRBV2 to TRBJ1-6; D possibly corresponds to TRBD1 (5 bases). There are 14 residues in the CDR3. The V end lost 8 bases, the J end lost 6 bases, and 14 bases lay between the germline ends. CDR1 is SNHLY and CDR2 is FYNNEI in the germline V gene. CDR3 loop: CASVRDQFNSPLHF. CDR3 DNA: TGTGCCAGCGTCAGGGATCAATTTAATTCACCCCTCCACTTT.

The chain is built from TRBV5-4 and TRBJ2-5, with D possibly being TRBD1 (6 bases). The CDR3 loop spans 15 amino acids. V lost 0 bases, J lost 5 bases, and 14 bases lay in between. Germline V gives CDR1 SGHNT, CDR2 YYREEE (reference sequence). CDR3 loop: CASSLVWQGTETQYF. The DNA for the CDR3 is TGTGCCAGCAGCTTGGTGTGGCAGGGGACGGAGACCCAGTACTTC.

This clone has at least ten counts. This sequence joins TRBV19 and TRBJ2-7; 10 bases agree with TRBD1. CDR1 is LNHDA, CDR2 SQIVND, per germline (reference sequence). Germline trimming cut 7 bases from V and 2 bases from J; bases unmatched to any gene: 5. CDR3 length: 14 amino acids. The CDR3 DNA reads as TGTGCCAGTACTGCCGGGACAGGGGCCTACGAGCAGTACTTC. This gives the protein CASTAGTGAYEQYF.

The table lists this clone with a few counts. The chain joins TRBV9 to TRBJ2-5; no reliable D call. Germline V lookup: CDR1 SGDLS, CDR2 YYNGEE. V was trimmed by 2 bases and J by 5 bases, leaving 10 bases between them. The CDR3 spans 13 residues. CDR3 coding DNA: TGTGCCAGCAGCGTTTCCTTACGGGAGACCCAGTACTTC. Translation: CASSVSLRETQYF.

This clone has at least ten counts. The chain is built from TRBV6-5 and TRBJ1-1; a possible D gene is TRBD1 (5 bases). This CDR3 spans 13 amino acids. Germline values: CDR1 MNHEY, CDR2 SVGAGI. V dropped 10 bases and J dropped 6 bases, with 18 bases sitting between them. The CDR3 protein is CATQVRQRAEAFF. CDR3 in DNA: TGTGCCACGCAAGTTCGACAGCGGGCTGAAGCTTTCTTT.